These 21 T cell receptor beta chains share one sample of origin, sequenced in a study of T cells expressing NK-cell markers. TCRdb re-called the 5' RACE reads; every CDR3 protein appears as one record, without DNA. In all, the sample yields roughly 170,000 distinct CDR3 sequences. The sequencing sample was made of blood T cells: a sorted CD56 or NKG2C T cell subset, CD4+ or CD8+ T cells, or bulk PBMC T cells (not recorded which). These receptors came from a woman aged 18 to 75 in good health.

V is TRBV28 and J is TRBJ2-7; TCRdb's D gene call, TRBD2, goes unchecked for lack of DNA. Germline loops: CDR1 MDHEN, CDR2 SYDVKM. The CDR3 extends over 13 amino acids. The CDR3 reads CASSPLALYEQYF.

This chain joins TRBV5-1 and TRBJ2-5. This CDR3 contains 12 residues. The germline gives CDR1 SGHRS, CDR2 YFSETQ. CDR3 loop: CASHLGRQPQYF.

The CDR3 protein is CASSPETTNEKLFF. V and J are TRBV28 and TRBJ1-4. CDR3 size: 14 residues. Germline V CDR1 and CDR2: MDHEN, SYDVKM.

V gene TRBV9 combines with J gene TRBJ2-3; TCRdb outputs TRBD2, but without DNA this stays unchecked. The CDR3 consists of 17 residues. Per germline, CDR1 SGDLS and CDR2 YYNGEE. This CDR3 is CASSAGGLAGAADTQYF.

The CDR3 here is CASSEVKGLQETQYF. The chain has TRBV2 and TRBJ2-5; with no DNA, the TCRdb D assignment of TRBD2 cannot be verified. Looked up from germline, CDR1 is SNHLY and CDR2 is FYNNEI. The CDR3 length is 15 residues. The full variable domain, its missing parts supplied by reference TRBV2 and TRBJ2-5, is EPEVTQTPSHQVTQMGQEVILRCVPISNHLYFYWYRQILGQKVEFLVSFYNNEISEKSEIFDDQFSVERPDGSNFTLKIRSTKLEDSAMYFCASSEVKGLQETQYFGPGTRLLVL.

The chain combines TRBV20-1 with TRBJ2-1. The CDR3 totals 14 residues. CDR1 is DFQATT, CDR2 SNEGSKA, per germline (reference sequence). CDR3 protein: CSASWRSGGNEQFF.

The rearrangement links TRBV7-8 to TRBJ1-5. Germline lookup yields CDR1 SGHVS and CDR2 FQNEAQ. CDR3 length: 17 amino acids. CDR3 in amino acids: CASSLREVPNSNQPQHF.

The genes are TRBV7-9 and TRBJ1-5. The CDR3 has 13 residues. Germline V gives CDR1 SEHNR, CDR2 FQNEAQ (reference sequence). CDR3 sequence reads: CASSLELDQPQHF.

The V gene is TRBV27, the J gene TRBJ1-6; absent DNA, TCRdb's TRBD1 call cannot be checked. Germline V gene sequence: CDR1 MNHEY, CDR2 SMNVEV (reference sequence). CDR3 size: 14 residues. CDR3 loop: CASSLRGRGSPLHF.

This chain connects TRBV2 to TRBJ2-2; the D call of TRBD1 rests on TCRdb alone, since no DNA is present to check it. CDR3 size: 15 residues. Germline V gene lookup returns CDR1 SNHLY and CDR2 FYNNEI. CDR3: CASSDWGPNTGELFF.

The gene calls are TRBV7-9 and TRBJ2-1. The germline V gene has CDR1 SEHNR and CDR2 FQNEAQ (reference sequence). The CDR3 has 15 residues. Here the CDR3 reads CASSMGLAAYNEQFF.

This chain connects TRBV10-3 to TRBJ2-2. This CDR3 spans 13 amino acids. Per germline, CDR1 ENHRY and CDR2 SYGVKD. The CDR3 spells CAISEGDYGELFF.

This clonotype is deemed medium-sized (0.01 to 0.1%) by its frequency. The CDR3 sequence: CASSIGQNNEQFF. This chain links TRBV12-3 or TRBV12-4 with TRBJ2-1; TCRdb outputs TRBD1, but without DNA this stays unchecked. There are 13 residues in the CDR3.

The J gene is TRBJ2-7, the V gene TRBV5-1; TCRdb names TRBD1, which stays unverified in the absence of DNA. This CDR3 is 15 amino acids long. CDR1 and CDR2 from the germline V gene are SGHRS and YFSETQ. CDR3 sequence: CASTPGTGTLYEQYF.

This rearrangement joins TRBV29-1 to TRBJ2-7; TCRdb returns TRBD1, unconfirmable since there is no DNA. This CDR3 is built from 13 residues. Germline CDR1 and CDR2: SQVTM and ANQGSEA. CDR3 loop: CSVKVTRGYEQYF.

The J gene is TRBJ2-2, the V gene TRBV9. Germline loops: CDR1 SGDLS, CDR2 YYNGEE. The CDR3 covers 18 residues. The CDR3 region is CASSVDRSWTVNTGELFF.

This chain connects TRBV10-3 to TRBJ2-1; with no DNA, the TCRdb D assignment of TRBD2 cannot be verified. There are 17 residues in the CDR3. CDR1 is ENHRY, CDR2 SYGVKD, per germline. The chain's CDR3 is CAISESPGLAGPREQFF.

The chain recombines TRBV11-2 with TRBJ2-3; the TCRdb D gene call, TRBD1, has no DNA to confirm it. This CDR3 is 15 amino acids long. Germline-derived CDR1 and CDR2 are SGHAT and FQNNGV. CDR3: CASSPGTGTPHTQYF.

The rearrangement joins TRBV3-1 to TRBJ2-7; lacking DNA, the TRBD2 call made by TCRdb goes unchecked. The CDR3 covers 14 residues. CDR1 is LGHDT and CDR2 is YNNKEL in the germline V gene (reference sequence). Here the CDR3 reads CASSFSGTRDEQYF.

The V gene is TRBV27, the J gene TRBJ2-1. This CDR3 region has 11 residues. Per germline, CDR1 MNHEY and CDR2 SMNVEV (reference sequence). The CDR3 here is CASGGYNEQFF.

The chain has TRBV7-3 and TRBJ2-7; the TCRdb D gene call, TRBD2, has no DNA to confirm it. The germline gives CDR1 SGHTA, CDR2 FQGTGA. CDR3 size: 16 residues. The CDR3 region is CASRSFSGRRSYEQYF.